The 8 T cell receptor beta chains presented below share a single source sample, sequenced in a study of identifying expanded T cells in peripheral blood. Data came from immunoSEQ multiplex PCR; TCRdb stores just in-frame clones and leaves some out. The sample holds 45,000 to 75,000 clones; around 83% are singletons and the top ten take roughly 15%. The source material was blood. The origin of the receptors is a person between 18 and 70 years old in good health.

This clone was seen just once. This chain uses TRBV9 with TRBJ1-1; D gene ambiguous. The CDR3 covers 15 residues. The V and J ends lost 0 bases and 1 base respectively, with 10 bases between them. The germline V gene encodes CDR1 SGDLS and CDR2 YYNGEE. The CDR3 bases are TGTGCCAGCAGCGTAGACCCTAACCCGAACACTGAAGCTTTCTTT. Translation: CASSVDPNPNTEAFF.

The rearrangement uses TRBV5-4 and TRBJ2-2; D might be TRBD1 (5 bases). Germline CDR1 SGHNT, CDR2 YYREEE (reference sequence). V was clipped by 3 bases and J by 5 bases, with 8 bases between them. The CDR3 has 13 amino acids. The CDR3 protein is CASSSGHTGELFF. CDR3 nucleotide sequence: TGTGCCAGCAGCTCTGGACATACCGGGGAGCTGTTTTTT.

The gene calls are TRBV19 and TRBJ1-2; perhaps TRBD1 as D (6 bases). V gave up 6 bases and J gave up 4 bases, with 18 bases separating them. The CDR3 loop spans 15 amino acids. The germline V gene encodes CDR1 LNHDA and CDR2 SQIVND (reference sequence). This chain's CDR3 is CASSRISGAGYGYTF. The CDR3 nucleotides read TGTGCCAGTAGCCGAATTTCAGGGGCCGGCTATGGCTACACCTTC.

The chain joins TRBV9 to TRBJ2-3, with D tentatively TRBD1 (6 bases). Germline assignment: CDR1 SGDLS and CDR2 YYNGEE. The V gene lost 0 bases and the J gene lost 5 bases, with 13 bases spanning the gap. This CDR3 spans 15 amino acids. This CDR3 is CASSVGTVLGDTQYF. In DNA form, the CDR3 reads TGTGCCAGCAGCGTAGGGACAGTTCTGGGAGATACGCAGTATTTT.

V and J are TRBV7-9 and TRBJ1-1; TRBD1 matches at 8 bases. There are 13 residues in the CDR3. Losses at the gene ends were 8 bases for V and 8 bases for J; bases not matched to a gene: 10. Per germline, CDR1 SEHNR and CDR2 FQNEAQ (reference sequence). CDR3 region: CASLGQVKEEAFF. The CDR3 nucleotides are TGTGCCAGCCTGGGACAGGTGAAAGAGGAAGCTTTCTTT.

The chain carries TRBV11-2 and TRBJ1-3, with no clear D. The V end was cut by 4 bases, the J end by 4 bases, with 14 bases between. The CDR3 spans 15 residues. Germline CDR1 is SGHAT and CDR2 is FQNNGV. CDR3 sequence: CASSSYRTPGNTIYF. CDR3 nucleotide sequence: TGTGCCAGCAGCTCCTACAGAACGCCGGGAAACACCATATATTTT.

The rearrangement links TRBV29-1 to TRBJ2-1; TRBD2 agrees at 7 bases. Looked up from germline, CDR1 is SQVTM and CDR2 is ANQGSEA. This CDR3 contains 13 residues. Trimming at V came to 7 bases and at J to 2 bases, leaving 5 bases not matched to a gene. The CDR3 nucleotides read TGCAGCGGCAACGGGGGGACCTACAATGAGCAGTTCTTC. Protein: CSGNGGTYNEQFF.

V gene TRBV7-9 combines with J gene TRBJ1-6, with 7 bases that match TRBD1. The CDR3 consists of 13 residues. V shed 2 bases, J shed 9 bases, and the junction held 1 base outside the gene matches. CDR1 SEHNR and CDR2 FQNEAQ come from the germline V gene (reference sequence). CDR3 region: CASSLTGVSPLHF. The CDR3 DNA reads as TGTGCCAGCAGCTTAACAGGGGTTTCACCCCTCCACTTT.